This T cell receptor beta chain was sequenced for a study of blood T cell repertoires in COVID-19. Study-level information: Acute-phase and convalescent COVID-19 samples originated in the United States, Italy and Spain. From T cells, B-cell-depleted T cells, or PBMCs came the material, which was cDNA or gDNA.

As concerns this clone: This same CDR3 is encoded by further DNA sequences in the sample.

Methods used by the authors: From reference gene primer amplification, estimates of nucleated cell counts were derived. Sequencing used immunoSEQ multiplex PCR; TCRdb keeps in-frame clones, though not all of them. V and J calls and clone size come straight from that table; D and trimming were deduced from the DNA. Here the sample spans some 45,000 clones, approximately 80% being singletons. Sample: peripheral blood. The receptor was derived from an older man with acute or convalescent COVID-19.

This chain's CDR3 is CASSEAPPASSYNSPLHF. The CDR3, as DNA: TGTGCCAGCAGTGAAGCTCCCCCAGCGAGCTCCTATAATTCACCCCTCCACTTT. The chain combines TRBV6-1 with TRBJ1-6; D uncertain. CDR3 length equals 18 residues. The V end was cut by 0 bases, the J end by 0 bases, with 12 bases between. Germline-derived CDR1 and CDR2 are MNHNS and SASEGT.